The next 9 T cell receptor beta chains were all read from a single sample in a study of shared clonotypes between healthy human individuals. Here immunoSEQ multiplex PCR was the method, and the copy in TCRdb shows in-frame clones only, minus some. The table records 950,000 to 1,300,000 clones, roughly 80% of them present only once. Sequencing was done on a sample of memory CD4+ T cells sorted from blood. The subset is: CD45RA-negative fraction. Receptor source: a man between 18 and 35 years old in good health.

This chain links TRBV25-1 with TRBJ2-1; no clear D. Germline V gene data show CDR1 as MGHDK and CDR2 as SYGVNS. V was shortened by 7 bases and J by 10 bases, with 11 bases between the two germline ends. The length of the CDR3 is 11 residues. The CDR3 here is CASTLTTEQFF. The DNA of the CDR3 is TGTGCCAGCACTTTAACGACAGAGCAGTTCTTC.

Here the CDR3 DNA reads TGCGCCAGCAGCCAGGAGGGTTGGAATCAGCCCCAGCATTTT. It codes for CASSQEGWNQPQHF. The chain carries TRBV4-1 and TRBJ1-5; D not certain. CDR3 length: 14 amino acids. The V end lost 3 bases, the J end lost 4 bases, and 10 bases lay between the germline ends. Germline V gene data show CDR1 as MGHRA and CDR2 as YSYEKL.

The V call is TRBV10-3, the J call TRBJ1-4; D is perhaps TRBD1 (6 bases). The CDR3 runs 15 residues. Germline CDR1 and CDR2: ENHRY and SYGVKD. V was shortened by 3 bases and J by 8 bases, with 16 bases between the two germline ends. Here the CDR3 reads CAISDSGVSNEKLFF. The DNA of the CDR3 is TGTGCCATCAGTGACTCAGGGGTCTCAAACGAAAAACTGTTTTTT.

This clone was recorded once. The chain joins TRBV15 to TRBJ2-5; 7 bases map to TRBD1. V lost 8 bases to trimming and J lost 9 bases; unmatched junction nucleotides: 15. Germline CDR1 and CDR2: LNHNV and YYDKDF (reference sequence). The CDR3 runs 14 residues. The CDR3 region is CATSLGDSNMAQYF. CDR3 bases: TGTGCCACCTCCCTTGGGGACAGTAACATGGCCCAGTACTTC.

J is TRBJ1-1 and V is TRBV18, with D hard to call. V dropped 0 bases and J dropped 5 bases, with 16 bases sitting between them. Germline loops: CDR1 KGHSH, CDR2 LQKENI. The CDR3 spans 16 residues. The CDR3 here is CASSPPNIRKSTEAFF. The CDR3 DNA is TGTGCCAGCTCACCACCTAATATAAGGAAAAGTACTGAAGCTTTCTTT.

The chain joins TRBV28 to TRBJ1-5, with D maybe TRBD1 (5 bases). CDR3 length: 15 amino acids. CDR1 MDHEN and CDR2 SYDVKM come from the germline V gene. Trimming took 0 bases from V and 6 from J, leaving 12 bases between them. CDR3 DNA sequence: TGTGCCAGCAGTTTATGGGCCAGGGACGCTCAGCCCCAGCATTTT. This codes for CASSLWARDAQPQHF.

Only a few counts were recorded for this clone. This chain links TRBV28 with TRBJ1-1, with D maybe TRBD1 (6 bases). Trimming shortened V by 6 bases and J by 1 base, and 12 bases separated the two germline ends. This CDR3 is 14 amino acids long. CDR1 MDHEN and CDR2 SYDVKM come from the germline V gene. This CDR3 is CASRGQDRNTEAFF. CDR3 sequence (DNA): TGTGCCAGCAGAGGGCAGGACAGGAACACTGAAGCTTTCTTT.

The chain uses TRBV13 and TRBJ1-2; TRBD1 matches 7 bases. J gave up 5 bases and V 4 bases, and 16 bases lay outside the gene matches. Looked up from germline, CDR1 is PRHDT and CDR2 is FYEKMQ (reference sequence). The CDR3 extends over 17 amino acids. The CDR3 sequence: CASSYASAGQSKYGYTF. DNA of the CDR3: TGTGCCAGCAGCTACGCTTCAGCGGGACAGTCAAAGTATGGCTACACCTTC.

Turning to this clone: A much larger clonotype is one base distant, so this may be a read error. This same CDR3 is encoded by further DNA sequences in the sample. The chain carries TRBV29-1 and TRBJ2-3; D is ambiguous. CDR3 length: 14 amino acids. Germline loops: CDR1 SQVTM, CDR2 ANQGSEA. The CDR3 spells CSAEGRLRTDTQYF. The CDR3 nucleotides are TGCAGCGCTGAAGGACGACTGCGCACAGATACGCAGTATTTC.